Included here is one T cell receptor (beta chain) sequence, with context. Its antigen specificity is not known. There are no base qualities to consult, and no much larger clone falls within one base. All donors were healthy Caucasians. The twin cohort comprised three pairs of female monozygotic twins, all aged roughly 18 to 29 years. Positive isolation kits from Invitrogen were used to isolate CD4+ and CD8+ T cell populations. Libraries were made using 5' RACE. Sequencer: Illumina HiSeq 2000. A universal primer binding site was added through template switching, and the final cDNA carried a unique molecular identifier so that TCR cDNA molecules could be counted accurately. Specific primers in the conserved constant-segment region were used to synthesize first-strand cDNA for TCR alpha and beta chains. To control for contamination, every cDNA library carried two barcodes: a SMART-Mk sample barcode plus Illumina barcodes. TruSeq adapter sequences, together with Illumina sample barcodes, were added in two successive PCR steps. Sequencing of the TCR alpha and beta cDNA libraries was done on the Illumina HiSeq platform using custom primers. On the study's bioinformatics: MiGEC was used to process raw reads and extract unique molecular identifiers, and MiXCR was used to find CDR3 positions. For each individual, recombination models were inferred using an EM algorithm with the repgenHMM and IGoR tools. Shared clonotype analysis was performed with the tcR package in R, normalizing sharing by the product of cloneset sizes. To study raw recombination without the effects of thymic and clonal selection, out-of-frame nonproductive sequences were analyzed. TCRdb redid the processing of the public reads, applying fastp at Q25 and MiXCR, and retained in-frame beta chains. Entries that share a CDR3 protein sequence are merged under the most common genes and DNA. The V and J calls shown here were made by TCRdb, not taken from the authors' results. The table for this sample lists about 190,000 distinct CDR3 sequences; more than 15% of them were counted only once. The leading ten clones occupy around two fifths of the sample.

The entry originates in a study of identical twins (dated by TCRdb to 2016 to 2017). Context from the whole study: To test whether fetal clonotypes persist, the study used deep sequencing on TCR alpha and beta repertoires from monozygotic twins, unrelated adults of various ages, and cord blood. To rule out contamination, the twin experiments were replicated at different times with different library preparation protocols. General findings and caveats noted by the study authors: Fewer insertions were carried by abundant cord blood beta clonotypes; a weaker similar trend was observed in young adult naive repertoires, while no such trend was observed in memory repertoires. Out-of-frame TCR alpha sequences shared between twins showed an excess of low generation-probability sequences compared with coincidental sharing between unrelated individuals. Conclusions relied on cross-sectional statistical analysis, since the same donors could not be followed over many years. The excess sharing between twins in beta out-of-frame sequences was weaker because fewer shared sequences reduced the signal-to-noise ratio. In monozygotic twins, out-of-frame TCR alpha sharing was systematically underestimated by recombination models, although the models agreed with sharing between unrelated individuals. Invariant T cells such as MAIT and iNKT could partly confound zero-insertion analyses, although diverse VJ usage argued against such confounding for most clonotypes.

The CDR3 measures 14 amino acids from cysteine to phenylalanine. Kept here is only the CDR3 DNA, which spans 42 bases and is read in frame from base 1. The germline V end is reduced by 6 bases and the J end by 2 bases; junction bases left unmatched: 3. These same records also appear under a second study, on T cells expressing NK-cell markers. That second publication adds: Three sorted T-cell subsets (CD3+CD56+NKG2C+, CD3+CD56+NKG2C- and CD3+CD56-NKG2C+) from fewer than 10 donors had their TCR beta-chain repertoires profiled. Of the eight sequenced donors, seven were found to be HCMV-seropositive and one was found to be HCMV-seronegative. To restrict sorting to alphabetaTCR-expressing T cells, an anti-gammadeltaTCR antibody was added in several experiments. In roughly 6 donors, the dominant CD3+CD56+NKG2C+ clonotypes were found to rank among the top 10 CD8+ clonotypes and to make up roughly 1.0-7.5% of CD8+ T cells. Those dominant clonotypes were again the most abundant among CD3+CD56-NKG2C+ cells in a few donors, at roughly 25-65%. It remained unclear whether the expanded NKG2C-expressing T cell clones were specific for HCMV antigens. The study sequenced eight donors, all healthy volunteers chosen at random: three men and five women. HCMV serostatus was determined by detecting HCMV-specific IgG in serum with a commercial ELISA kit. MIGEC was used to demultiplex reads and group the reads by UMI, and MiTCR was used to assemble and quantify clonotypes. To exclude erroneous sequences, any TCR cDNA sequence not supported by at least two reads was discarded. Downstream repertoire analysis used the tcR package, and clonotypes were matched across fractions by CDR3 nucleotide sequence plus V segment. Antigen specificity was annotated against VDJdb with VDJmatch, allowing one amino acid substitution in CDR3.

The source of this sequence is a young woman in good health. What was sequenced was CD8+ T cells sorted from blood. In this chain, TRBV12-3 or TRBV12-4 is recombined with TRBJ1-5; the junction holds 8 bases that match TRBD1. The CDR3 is CASSGQGGNQPQHF. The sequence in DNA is TGTGCCAGCAGCGGACAGGGAGGCAATCAGCCCCAGCATTTT.